The rows below give T cell receptor beta chains drawn from one sample of a study of CD8 T cells in Susac syndrome. TCRdb called the immunoSEQ multiplex PCR reads again in MiXCR, with one record for every CDR3 protein. The repertoire includes roughly 89,000 distinct CDR3 sequences, roughly 96% of them detected once, and more than 0.55% sits in the top ten. The sequencing sample was made of CD8+ T cells from PBMCs. The origin of the receptors is a human donor with Susac syndrome. CDR3s include the opening cysteine and the closing phenylalanine or tryptophan. The D gene is left open where the match is weak.

j_call v_call d_call cdr3_aa
TRBJ2-6 TRBV12-3/TRBV12-4 - CASIDALGANVLTF
TRBJ2-5 TRBV27 - CASSLLQSTQETQYF
TRBJ2-5 TRBV29-1 TRBD2 CSVEAGDQETQYF
TRBJ1-6 TRBV6-4 - CASSEAGVGSPLHF
TRBJ2-3 TRBV20-1 - CSASLRNTQYF
TRBJ1-5 TRBV7-9 - CASSFDSKTQPQHF
TRBJ2-5 TRBV3-1 TRBD2 CASSQPLAGGQETQYF
TRBJ1-5 TRBV9 - CASSVDEGGYSNQPQHF
TRBJ2-1 TRBV14 - CASSQQGRSRGEQFF
TRBJ2-7 TRBV20-1 TRBD1 CSAKPGTGESYEQYF
TRBJ1-6 TRBV10-2 - CASRNMESPLHF
TRBJ2-1 TRBV11-3 - CASSLPESTVNEQFF
TRBJ2-5 TRBV20-1 - CSARDRGRAAQYF
TRBJ2-1 TRBV19 - CASSTGALYEQFF
TRBJ1-5 TRBV7-2 - CASSSTGMTNQPQHF
TRBJ1-1 TRBV29-1 - CSVEAGDGREAFF
TRBJ1-2 TRBV20-1 TRBD1 CSARDPGQGALVKGYTF
TRBJ1-2 TRBV25-1 - CASSPLKANYGYTF
TRBJ2-6 TRBV5-6 TRBD1 CASSGGQGLISGANVLTF
TRBJ2-5 TRBV5-4 TRBD1 CASSRQGVGETQYF
TRBJ2-5 TRBV29-1 - CSALDSQETQYF
TRBJ2-5 TRBV25-1 - CASSEFHLNGQYF
TRBJ2-7 TRBV20-1 - CSAPDPGRRYEQYF
TRBJ2-3 TRBV28 - CATRGSTDTQYF
TRBJ2-7 TRBV9 - CASSVGGATYEQYF
TRBJ1-2 TRBV30 - CAWNLQGNYGYTF
TRBJ2-7 TRBV9 TRBD1 CASSPTGTAYEQYF
TRBJ1-2 TRBV30 - CAWNYISGYTF
TRBJ2-1 TRBV28 TRBD1 CASSLPNRGRLGREQFF
TRBJ1-1 TRBV30 - CAWSVGLSTEAFF
TRBJ1-1 TRBV20-1 - CSAPRKATEAFF